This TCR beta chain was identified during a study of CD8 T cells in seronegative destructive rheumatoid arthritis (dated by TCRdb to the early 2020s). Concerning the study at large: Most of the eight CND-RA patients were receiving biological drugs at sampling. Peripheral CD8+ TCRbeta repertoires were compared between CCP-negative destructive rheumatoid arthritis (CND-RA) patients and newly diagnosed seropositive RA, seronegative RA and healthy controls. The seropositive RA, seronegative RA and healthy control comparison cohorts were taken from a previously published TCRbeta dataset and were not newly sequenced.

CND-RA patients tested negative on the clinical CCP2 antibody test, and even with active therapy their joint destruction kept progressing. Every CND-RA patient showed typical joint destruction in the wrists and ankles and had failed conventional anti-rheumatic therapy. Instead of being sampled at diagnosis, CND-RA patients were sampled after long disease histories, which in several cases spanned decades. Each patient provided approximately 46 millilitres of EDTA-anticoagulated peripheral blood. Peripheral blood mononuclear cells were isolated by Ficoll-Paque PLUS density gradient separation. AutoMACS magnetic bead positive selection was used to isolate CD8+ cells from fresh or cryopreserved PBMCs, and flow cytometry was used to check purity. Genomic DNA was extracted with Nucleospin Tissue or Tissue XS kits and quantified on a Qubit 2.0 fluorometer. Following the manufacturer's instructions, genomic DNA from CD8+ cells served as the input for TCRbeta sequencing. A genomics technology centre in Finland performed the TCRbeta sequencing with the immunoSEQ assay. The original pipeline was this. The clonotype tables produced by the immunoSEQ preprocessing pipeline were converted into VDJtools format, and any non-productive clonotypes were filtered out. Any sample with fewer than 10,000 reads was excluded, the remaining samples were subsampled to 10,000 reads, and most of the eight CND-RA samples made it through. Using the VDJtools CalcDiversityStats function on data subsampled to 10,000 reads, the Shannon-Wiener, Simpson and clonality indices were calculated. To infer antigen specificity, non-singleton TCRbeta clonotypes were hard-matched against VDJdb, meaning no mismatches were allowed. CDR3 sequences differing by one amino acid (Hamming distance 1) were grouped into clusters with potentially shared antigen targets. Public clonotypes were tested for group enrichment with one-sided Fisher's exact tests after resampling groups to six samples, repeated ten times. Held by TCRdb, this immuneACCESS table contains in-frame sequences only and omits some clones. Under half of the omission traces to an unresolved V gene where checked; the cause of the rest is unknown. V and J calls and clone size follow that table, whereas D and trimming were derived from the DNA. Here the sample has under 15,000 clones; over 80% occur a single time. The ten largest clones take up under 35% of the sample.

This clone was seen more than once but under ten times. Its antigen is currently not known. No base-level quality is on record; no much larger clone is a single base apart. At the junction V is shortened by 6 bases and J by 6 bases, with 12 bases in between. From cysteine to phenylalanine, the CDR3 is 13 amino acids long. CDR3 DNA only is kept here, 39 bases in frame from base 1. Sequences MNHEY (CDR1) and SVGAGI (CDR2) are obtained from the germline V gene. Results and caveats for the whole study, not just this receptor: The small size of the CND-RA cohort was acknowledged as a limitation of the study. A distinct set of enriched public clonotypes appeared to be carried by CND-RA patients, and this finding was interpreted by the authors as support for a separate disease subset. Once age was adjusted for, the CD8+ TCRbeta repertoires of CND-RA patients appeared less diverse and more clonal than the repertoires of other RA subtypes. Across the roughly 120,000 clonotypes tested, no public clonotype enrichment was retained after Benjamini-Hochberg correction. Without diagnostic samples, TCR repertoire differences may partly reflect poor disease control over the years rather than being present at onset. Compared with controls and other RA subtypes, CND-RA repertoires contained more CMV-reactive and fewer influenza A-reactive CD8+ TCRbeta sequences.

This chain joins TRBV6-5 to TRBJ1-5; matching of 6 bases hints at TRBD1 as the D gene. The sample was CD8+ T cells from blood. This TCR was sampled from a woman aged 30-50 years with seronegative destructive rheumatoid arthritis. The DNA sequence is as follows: TGTGCCAGCAGCCCCACAGGGATTCAGCCCCAGCATTTT. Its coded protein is CASSPTGIQPQHF.